This TCR beta chain was recorded in a study of prognosis after radiotherapy for stage I lung cancer. Genomic DNA was the source, and TCR beta CDR3 was amplified from it by two-round multiplex PCR. Specific primers for each TRBV and TRBJ gene were what first-round PCR used. Using its own MiXCR run on the multiplex PCR reads, TCRdb lists one record per CDR3 protein. This sample yields fewer than 40,000 distinct CDR3 sequences, of which around 34% are seen a single time; over 15% belongs to the top ten. V dropped 3 bases and J dropped 1; count of bases not matched to a gene: 2. This CDR3 has 15 residues. Germline V CDR1 and CDR2: DFQATT, SNEGSKA (reference sequence).

This rearrangement joins TRBV20-1 to TRBJ2-5; 13 bases are a match to TRBD2. The clonotype comes from a donor over 45 with non-small cell lung cancer. Here the sequenced sample was PBMCs, taken before or after stereotactic body radiation therapy (not recorded which). The CDR3 DNA reads as TGCAGTGCTAGTTGGACTAGCGGGGGCCAAGAGACCCAGTACTTC. It yields the protein CSASWTSGGQETQYF.